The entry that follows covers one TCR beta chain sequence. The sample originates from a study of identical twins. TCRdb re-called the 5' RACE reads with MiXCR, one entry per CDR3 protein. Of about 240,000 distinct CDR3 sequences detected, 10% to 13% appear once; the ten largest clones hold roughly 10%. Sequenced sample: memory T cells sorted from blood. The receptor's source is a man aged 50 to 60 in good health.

The CDR3 DNA reads TGTGCCAGCAGCCAAGGGAGGTCCGCCTACAATGAGCAGTTCTTC. Residues: CASSQGRSAYNEQFF. The V call is TRBV3-1, the J call TRBJ2-1; perhaps TRBD2 as D (5 bases). V lost 1 base and J lost 2, with 9 bases in between. CDR3 size: 15 residues. Germline-derived CDR1 and CDR2 are LGHDT and YNNKEL (reference sequence).